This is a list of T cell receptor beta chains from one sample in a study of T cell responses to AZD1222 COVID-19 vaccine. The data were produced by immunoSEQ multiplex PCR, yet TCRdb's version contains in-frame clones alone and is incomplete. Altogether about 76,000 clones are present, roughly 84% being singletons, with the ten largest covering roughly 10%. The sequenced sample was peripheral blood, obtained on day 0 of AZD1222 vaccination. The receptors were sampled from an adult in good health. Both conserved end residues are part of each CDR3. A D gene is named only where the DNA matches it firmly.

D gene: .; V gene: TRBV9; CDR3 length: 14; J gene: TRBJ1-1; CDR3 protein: CASSVGTANTEAFF
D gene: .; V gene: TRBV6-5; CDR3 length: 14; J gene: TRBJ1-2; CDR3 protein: CASRRGVGNYGYTF
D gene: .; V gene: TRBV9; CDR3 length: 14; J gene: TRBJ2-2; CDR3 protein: CASSVGLYTGELFF
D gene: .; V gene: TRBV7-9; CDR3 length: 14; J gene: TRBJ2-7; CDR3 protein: CASSSRDSSYEQYF
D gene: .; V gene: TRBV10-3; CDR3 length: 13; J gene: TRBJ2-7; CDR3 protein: CAIRKDSSYEQYF
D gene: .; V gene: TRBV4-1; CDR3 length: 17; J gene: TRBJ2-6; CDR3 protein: CASSRGQINSGANVLTF
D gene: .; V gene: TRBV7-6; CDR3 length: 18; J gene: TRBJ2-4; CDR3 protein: CASSLNPRSRIAKNIQYF
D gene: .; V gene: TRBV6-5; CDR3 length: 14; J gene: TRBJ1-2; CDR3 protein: CASSYIQAGYGYTF
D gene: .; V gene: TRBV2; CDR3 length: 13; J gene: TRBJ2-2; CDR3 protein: CASSETGFGELFF
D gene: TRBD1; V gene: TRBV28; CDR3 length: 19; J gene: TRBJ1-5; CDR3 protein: CASRDGQGSKAGWGQPQHF
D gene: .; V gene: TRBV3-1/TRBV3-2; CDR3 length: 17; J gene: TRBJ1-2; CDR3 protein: CASSQAGAGPQGQGYTF
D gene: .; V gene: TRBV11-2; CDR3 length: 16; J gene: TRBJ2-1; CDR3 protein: CASSFRGSGSYNEQFF
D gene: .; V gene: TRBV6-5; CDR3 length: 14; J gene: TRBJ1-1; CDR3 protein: CASSYSTGRGEAFF
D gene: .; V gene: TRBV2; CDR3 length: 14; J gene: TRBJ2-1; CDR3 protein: CASSEALLSNEQFF
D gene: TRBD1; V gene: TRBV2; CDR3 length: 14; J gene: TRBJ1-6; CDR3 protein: CASSWDRNNSPLHF
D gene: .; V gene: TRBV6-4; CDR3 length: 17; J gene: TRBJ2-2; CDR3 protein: CASSDSPTGGLGGELFF
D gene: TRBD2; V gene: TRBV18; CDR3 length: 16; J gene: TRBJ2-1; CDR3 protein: CASSTGTSGPYNEQFF
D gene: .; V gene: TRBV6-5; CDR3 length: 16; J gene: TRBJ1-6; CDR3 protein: CASSYSTGFGGSPLHF
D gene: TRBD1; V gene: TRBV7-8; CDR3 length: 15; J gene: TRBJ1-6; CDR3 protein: CASSSYRGDGSPLHF
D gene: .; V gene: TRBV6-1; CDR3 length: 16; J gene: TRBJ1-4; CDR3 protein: CASSETPGRTNEKLFF
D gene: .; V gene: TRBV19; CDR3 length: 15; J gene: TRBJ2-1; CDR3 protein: CASSFTDHPGNEQFF
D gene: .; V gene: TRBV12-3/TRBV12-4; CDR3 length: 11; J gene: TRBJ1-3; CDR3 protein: CASSLFGTIYF
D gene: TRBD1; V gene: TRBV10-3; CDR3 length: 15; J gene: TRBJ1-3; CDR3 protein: CAISESRGLGNTIYF
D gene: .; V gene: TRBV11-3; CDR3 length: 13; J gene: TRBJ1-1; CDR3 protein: CASSWDGYTEAFF
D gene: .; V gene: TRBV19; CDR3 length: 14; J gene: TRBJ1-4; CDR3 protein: CASSIQGNNEKLFF
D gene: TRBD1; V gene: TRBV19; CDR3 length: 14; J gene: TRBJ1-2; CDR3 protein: CASSIWDRGHGYTF
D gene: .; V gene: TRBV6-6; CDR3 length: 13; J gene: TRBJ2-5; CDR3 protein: CASSATGTETQYF
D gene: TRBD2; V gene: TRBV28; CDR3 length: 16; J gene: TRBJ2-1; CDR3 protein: CASSPIRTSWGNEQFF
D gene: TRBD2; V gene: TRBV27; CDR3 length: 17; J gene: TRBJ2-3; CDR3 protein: CASSPLGLAGGGDTQYF
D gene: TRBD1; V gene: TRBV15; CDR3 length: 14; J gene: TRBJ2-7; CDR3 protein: CATSTRTGVHEQYF
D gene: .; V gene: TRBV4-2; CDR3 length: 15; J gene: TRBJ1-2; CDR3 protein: CASSQAFGGDYGYTF
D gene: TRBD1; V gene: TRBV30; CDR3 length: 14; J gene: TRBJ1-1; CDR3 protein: CAWSVMGQGTEAFF
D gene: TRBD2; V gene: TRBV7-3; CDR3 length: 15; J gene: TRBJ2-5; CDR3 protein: CASSKTGTSGETQYF
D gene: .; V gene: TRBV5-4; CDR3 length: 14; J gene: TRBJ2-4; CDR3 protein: CASSLAARGNIQYF
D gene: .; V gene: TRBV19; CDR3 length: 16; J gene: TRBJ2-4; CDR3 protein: CARSGSTGVWENIQYF
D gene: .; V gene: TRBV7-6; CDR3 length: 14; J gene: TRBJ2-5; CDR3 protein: CASSFGSGRETQYF
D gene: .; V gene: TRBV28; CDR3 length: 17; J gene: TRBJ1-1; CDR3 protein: CASSLLEFRARGTEAFF
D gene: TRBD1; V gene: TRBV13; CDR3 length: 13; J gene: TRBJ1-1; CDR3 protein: CASSPTGGTEAFF
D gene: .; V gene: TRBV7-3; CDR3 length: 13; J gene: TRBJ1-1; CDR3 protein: CASSKQGNTEAFF
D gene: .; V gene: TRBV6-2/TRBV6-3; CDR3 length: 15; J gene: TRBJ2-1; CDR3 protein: CASSYGQGPYNEQFF
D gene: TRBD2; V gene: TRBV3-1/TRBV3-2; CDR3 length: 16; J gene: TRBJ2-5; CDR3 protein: CASSRAGGGAGETQYF
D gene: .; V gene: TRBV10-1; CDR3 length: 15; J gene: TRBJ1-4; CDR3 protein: CASSLTGTTNEKLFF
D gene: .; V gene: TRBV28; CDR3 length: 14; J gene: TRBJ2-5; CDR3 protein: CASSSPATQETQYF
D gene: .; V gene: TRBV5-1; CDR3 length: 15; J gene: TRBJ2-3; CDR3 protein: CASSFSRQIADTQYF
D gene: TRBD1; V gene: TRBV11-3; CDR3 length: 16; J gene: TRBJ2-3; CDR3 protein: CASSLGRTGGTDTQYF
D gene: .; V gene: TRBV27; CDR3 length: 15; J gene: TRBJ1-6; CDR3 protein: CATRSGSSYNSPLHF
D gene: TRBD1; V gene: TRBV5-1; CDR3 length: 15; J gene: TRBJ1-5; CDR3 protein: CASSLGGQSNQPQHF
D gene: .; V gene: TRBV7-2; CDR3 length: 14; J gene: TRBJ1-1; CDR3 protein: CASTYSPSGTEAFF
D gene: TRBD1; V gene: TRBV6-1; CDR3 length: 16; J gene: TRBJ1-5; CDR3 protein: CASSEGQGAGNQPQHF
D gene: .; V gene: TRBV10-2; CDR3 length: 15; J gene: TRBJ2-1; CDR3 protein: CASSRDLGTYNEQFF
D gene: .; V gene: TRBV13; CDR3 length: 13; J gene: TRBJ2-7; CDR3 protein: CASSPYPNYEQYF
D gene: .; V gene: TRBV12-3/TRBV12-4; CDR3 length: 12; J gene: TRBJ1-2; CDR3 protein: CASRDRGGGYTF
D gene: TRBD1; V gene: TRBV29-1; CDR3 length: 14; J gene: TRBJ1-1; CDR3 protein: CSVSPGTVNTEAFF
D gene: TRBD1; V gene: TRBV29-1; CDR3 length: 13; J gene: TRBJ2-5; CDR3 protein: CSVAGTDQETQYF
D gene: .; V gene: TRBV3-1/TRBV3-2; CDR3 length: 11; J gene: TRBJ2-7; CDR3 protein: CASSHIYEQYF
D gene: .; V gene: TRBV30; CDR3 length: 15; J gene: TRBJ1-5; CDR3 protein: CAWSPGVYSNQPQHF
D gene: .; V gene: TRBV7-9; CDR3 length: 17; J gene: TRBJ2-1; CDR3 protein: CASSFGRGGGSYNEQFF
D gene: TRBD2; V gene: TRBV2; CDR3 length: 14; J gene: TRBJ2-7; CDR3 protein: CASSGSGRALEQYF